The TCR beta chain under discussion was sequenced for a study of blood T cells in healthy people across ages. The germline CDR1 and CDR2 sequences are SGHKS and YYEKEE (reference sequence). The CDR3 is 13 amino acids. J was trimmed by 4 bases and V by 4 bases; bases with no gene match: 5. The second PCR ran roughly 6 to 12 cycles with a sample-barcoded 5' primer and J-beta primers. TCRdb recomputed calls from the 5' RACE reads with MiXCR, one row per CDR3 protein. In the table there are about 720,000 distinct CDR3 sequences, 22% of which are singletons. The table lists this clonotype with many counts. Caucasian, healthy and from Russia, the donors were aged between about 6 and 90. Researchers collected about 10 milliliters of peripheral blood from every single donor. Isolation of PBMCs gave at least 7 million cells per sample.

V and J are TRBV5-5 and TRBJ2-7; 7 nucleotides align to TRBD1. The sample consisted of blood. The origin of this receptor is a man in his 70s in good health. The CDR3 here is CASSPGQNYEQYF. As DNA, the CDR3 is TGTGCCAGCAGCCCGGGACAGAATTACGAGCAGTACTTC.